One sample yielded the 9 T cell receptor beta chains listed below, sequenced in a study of tumor-infiltrating lymphocytes in primary liver carcinoma. Starting material for RNA and DNA co-extraction consisted of 20-30 mg of unsorted bulk tissue. A constant-region primer served to make TCR beta cDNA from roughly 460 ng total RNA. Sequencing libraries for TCR beta derived from three nested multiplex PCR rounds that used slightly modified ARM-PCR. With TRBV1-TRBV30 forward primers and a C-beta reverse primer, the first two PCR rounds were run for 10 cycles each. In TCRdb, the multiplex PCR reads were re-called with MiXCR into one record per CDR3 protein. The table includes approximately 190,000 distinct CDR3 sequences, around four fifths detected once. Sequenced sample: tumor tissue from primary liver carcinoma. The receptors come from a man aged 35 to 55 with primary liver carcinoma and hepatitis B virus infection.

To note about this clonotype: The junction differs from germline at one of its ends, possibly a read error. The rearrangement links TRBV29-1 to TRBJ2-2, with 12 bases identical to TRBD2. Looked up from germline, CDR1 is SQVTM and CDR2 is ANQGSEA. CDR3 length: 15 residues. CDR3 in amino acids: CSVVLAGGHTGELFF. DNA of the CDR3: TGCAGCGTTGTACTAGCGGGAGGTCACACCGGGGAACTGTTTTTT.

A word on this clonotype: One end of the junction is discordant with germline, which a read error may explain. The chain has TRBV5-6 and TRBJ2-5; D is perhaps TRBD2 (5 bases). Germline V gives CDR1 SGHDT, CDR2 YYEEEE. This CDR3 has 14 amino acids. The CDR3 loop is CASNLEASQEIQYF. As DNA, the CDR3 is TGTGCCAGCAATTTGGAGGCTAGCCAAGAGATCCAGTACTTC.

This clonotype has at least ten counts. An end of the junction differs from the germline gene, which may be a read error. The chain has TRBV5-6 and TRBJ2-1; D ambiguous. Germline CDR1 is SGHDT and CDR2 is YYEEEE. The CDR3 is made up of 17 amino acids. CDR3 DNA: TGTGCCAGCAGCTTGGGACGGAGCCGCTCTGGGTACAGTGAGCAGTTCTTC. It is translated as CASSLGRSRSGYSEQFF.

The table lists this clonotype with many counts. This chain connects TRBV10-3 to TRBJ1-1; 7 bases fit TRBD1. CDR3 size: 16 residues. With 6 bases clipped from V and 0 bases from J, the junction kept 10 bases outside the gene matches. The germline V gene encodes CDR1 ENHRY and CDR2 SYGVKD. The CDR3 loop is CAIRGRSQGLNTEAFF. The CDR3 bases are TGTGCCATCAGGGGGAGGTCACAGGGGTTGAACACTGAAGCTTTCTTT.

This clonotype occurred many times. The chain employs TRBV4-1 and TRBJ2-5; 7 positions agree with TRBD1. The trim removed 2 bases at V and 1 base at J, leaving 13 bases unmatched. Germline CDR1 is MGHRA and CDR2 is YSYEKL. The CDR3 contains 18 residues. The CDR3 sequence is CASSQTQQGPRSQETQYF. The CDR3 bases are TGCGCCAGCAGCCAAACGCAACAGGGGCCGAGGTCCCAAGAGACCCAGTACTTC.

In the case of this clonotype: At one end, the junction sequence differs from germline, possibly due to a read error. The genes are TRBV14 and TRBJ2-2, with 8 bases matching TRBD2. Per germline, CDR1 SGHDN and CDR2 FVKESK. The CDR3 is 18 amino acids. The CDR3 sequence: CANSPYLRLASNTGELFF. The CDR3 bases are TGTGCCAACAGCCCCTACTTAAGACTAGCGTCGAACACCGGGGAGCTGTTTTTT. The whole variable domain, filled in from reference TRBV14 and TRBJ2-2, reads EAGVTQFPSHSVIEKGQTVTLRCDPISGHDNLYWYRRVMGKEIKFLLHFVKESKQDESGMPNNRFLAERTGGTYSTLKVQPAELEDSGVYFCANSPYLRLASNTGELFFGEGSRLTVL.

DNA for the CDR3: TGCAGTGTCTGCGACAGGGGAGAGACCCAGTACTTC. Its translation: CSVCDRGETQYF. The J gene is TRBJ2-5, the V gene TRBV29-1, with 8 bases matching TRBD1. The germline V gene encodes CDR1 SQVTM and CDR2 ANQGSEA. CDR3 size: 12 residues. The whole variable domain, filled in from reference TRBV29-1 and TRBJ2-5, reads SAVISQKPSRDICQRGTSLTIQCQVDSQVTMMFWYRQQPGQSLTLIATANQGSEATYESGFVIDKFPISRPNLTFSTLTVSNMSPEDSSIYLCSVCDRGETQYFGPGTRLLVL.

This clonotype was observed a few times. In this CDR3 the conserved last residue, phenylalanine or tryptophan, is missing, so a read error is likely. V gene TRBV6-1 combines with J gene TRBJ2-7, with D possibly being TRBD2 (5 bases). From germline, CDR1 is MNHNS and CDR2 SASEGT. Between the trimmed V and J ends, which lost 0 bases and 1 base, there was a span of 7 bases. The CDR3 has 14 amino acids. The CDR3, as DNA: TGTGCCAGCAGTGAAGCGCGGGTTTCCTACGAGCAGTACCTA. Translation gives CASSEARVSYEQYL.

Regarding this clonotype: Because it lacks the conserved phenylalanine or tryptophan at the end, this CDR3 is likely a read error. The chain carries TRBV4-2 and TRBJ1-2, with D hard to call. Germline CDR1 and CDR2: LGHNA and YNFKEQ. The CDR3 contains 15 residues. The CDR3 sequence: CASTQDRQGNYGYTI. CDR3 nucleotides: TGTGCCAGCACCCAAGATCGTCAAGGGAACTATGGCTACACCATC.